The present TCR beta chain was sequenced within a study of T cell responses to AZD1222 COVID-19 vaccine. Study-level points and caveats: Repertoires were obtained only post-peak T cell response.

Worth noting for this clone: Its specificity is not known.

Profiling relied on immunoSEQ multiplex PCR, and the TCRdb table lists in-frame clones only, not all of them. Of approximately 170,000 clones detected, 91% appear once; the ten largest clones hold approximately 4.7%. The receptor's source is an adult in good health. The sequenced sample was peripheral blood, obtained on day 0 of AZD1222 vaccination.

CDR3 loop: CASSPDRGQYGYTF. In nucleotides, the CDR3 is TGTGCCAGCTCACCGGACAGGGGGCAATATGGCTACACCTTC. The rearrangement links TRBV18 to TRBJ1-2, with 11 bases matching TRBD1. Germline V lookup: CDR1 KGHSH, CDR2 LQKENI. Trimming took 3 bases from V and 5 from J; bases not matched to a gene: 2. The CDR3 has 14 residues.